The entry below gives a single T cell receptor beta chain sequence along with its context. Germline V gene sequence: CDR1 LGHNA, CDR2 YSLEER. This CDR3 is 13 amino acids long. Trimming shortened V by 6 bases and J by 2 bases, and 10 bases separated the two germline ends. The cDNA was synthesized by means of template-switch 5'RACE, which was carried out with 10-nucleotide random UMIs. Every sequencing run returned over 190 million TCR-beta sequences, which were derived from 15-18 subjects. TCRdb reprocessed the 5' RACE reads via MiXCR and lists one record per CDR3 protein. The data contain about 30,000 distinct CDR3 sequences, roughly 15% of them singletons. The controls, all healthy individuals, were blood bank volunteers in Maryland, USA. The source of the sample is a study of neurological immune-mediated disorders.

This chain joins TRBV4-3 and TRBJ1-1; D perhaps matches TRBD1 (5 bases). This TCR came from a man between 70 and 80 years old in good health. Material: PBMCs. CDR3 DNA: TGCGCCAGCAGGTTCAGGGAAAACACTGAAGCTTTCTTT. Its translation: CASRFRENTEAFF.